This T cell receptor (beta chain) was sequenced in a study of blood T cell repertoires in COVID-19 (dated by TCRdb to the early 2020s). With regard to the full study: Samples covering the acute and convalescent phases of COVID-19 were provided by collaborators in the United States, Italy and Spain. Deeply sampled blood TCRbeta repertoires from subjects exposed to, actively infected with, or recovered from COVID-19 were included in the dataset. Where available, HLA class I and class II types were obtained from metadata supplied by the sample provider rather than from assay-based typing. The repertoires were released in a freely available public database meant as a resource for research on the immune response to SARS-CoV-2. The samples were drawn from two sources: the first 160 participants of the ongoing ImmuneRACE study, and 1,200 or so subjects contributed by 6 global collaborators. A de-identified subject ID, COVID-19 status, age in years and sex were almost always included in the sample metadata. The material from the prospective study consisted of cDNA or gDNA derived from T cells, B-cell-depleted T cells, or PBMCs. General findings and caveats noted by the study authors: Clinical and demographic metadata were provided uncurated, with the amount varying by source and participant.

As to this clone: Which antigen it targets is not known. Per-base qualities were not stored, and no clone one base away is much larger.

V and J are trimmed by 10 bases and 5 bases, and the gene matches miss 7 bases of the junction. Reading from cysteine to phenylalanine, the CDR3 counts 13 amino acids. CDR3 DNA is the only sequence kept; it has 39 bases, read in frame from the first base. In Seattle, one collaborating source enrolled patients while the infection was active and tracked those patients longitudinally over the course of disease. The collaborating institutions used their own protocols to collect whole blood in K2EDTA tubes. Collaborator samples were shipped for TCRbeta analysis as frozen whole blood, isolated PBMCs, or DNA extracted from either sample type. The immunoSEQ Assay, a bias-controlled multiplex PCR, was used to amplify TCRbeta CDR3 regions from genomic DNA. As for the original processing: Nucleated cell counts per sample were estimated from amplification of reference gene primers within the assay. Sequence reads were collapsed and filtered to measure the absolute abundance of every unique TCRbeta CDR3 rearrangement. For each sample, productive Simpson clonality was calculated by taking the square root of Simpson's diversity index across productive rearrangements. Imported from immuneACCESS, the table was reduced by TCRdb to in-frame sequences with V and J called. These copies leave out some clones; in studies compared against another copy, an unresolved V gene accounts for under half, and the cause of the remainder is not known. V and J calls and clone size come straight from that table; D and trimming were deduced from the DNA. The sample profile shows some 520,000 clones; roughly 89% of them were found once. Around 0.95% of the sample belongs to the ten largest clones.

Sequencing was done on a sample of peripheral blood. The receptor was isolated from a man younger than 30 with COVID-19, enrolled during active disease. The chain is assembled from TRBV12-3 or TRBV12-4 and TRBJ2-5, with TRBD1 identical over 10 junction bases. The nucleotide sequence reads TGTGCCACCAGGACAGGGGGTACGGAGACCCAGTACTTC. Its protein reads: CATRTGGTETQYF.